This passage covers 18 T cell receptor beta chains from one sample sequenced in a study of patients and donors after allogeneic stem cell transplantation. TCRdb called the RT-PCR reads again in MiXCR, with one record for every CDR3 protein. The table lists almost 20,000 distinct CDR3 sequences, approximately 4.4% of them singletons. Sequenced sample: blood, either unsorted or a sorted T cell fraction (not recorded which). The origin of the receptors is a human donor who was either an allogeneic HSCT recipient or a stem cell or donor lymphocyte infusion donor (not recorded which). It is not recorded whose cells these are; they may come from a transplant donor.

This clonotype appeared many times. The chain links TRBV7-9 to TRBJ2-1; D gene unclear. Germline V lookup: CDR1 SEHNR, CDR2 FQNEAQ (reference sequence). This CDR3 is built from 14 residues. V was pared by 4 bases and J by 5 bases, with 12 bases between. The CDR3, as DNA: TGTGCCAGCAGCTCAGCCGGACGGAACAATGAGCAGTTCTTC. Translating it yields CASSSAGRNNEQFF.

The V call is TRBV28, the J call TRBJ2-7, with 14 bases lining up with TRBD2. Germline V gene lookup returns CDR1 MDHEN and CDR2 SYDVKM. V gave up 8 bases and J gave up 4 bases; unmatched junction bases: 4. The CDR3 has 14 residues. In nucleotides, the CDR3 is TGTGCCAGCGTTAGACTAGCGGGAGGGTACGAGCAGTACTTC. This codes for CASVRLAGGYEQYF. Supplemented by reference TRBV28 and TRBJ2-7, the full variable domain reads DVKVTQSSRYLVKRTGEKVFLECVQDMDHENMFWYRQDPGLGLRLIYFSYDVKMKEKGDIPEGYSVSREKKERFSLILESASTNQTSMYLCASVRLAGGYEQYFGPGTRLTVT.

This clonotype was observed at least ten times. The V call is TRBV7-2, the J call TRBJ2-7, with TRBD1 as a possible D gene (6 bases). The CDR3 runs to 14 residues. Germline CDR1 SGHTA, CDR2 FQGNSA. V lost 1 base and J lost 1, with 8 bases in between. CDR3 sequence (DNA): TGTGCCAGCAGCTTAGACAGGGTATCCTACGAGCAGTACTTC. Translating gives CASSLDRVSYEQYF.

This clonotype has at least ten counts. J is TRBJ2-7 and V is TRBV28; 12 bases match TRBD1. V lost 4 bases to trimming and J lost 5 bases; unmatched junction nucleotides: 6. The CDR3 contains 15 residues. Germline V lookup: CDR1 MDHEN, CDR2 SYDVKM. The CDR3 region is CASSSAGTGGNEQYF. The CDR3 DNA is TGTGCCAGCAGTTCTGCCGGGACAGGGGGCAACGAGCAGTACTTC.

J is TRBJ2-5 and V is TRBV28, with TRBD1 as a possible D gene (6 bases). The V gene's germline CDR1 is MDHEN and CDR2 SYDVKM. V was trimmed by 3 bases and J by 1 base, leaving 15 bases between them. The length of the CDR3 is 16 residues. The CDR3, as DNA: TGTGCCAGCAGTTTTAGTATACAGGGTGGCCAAGAGACCCAGTACTTC. Its protein product is CASSFSIQGGQETQYF.

The J gene is TRBJ2-5, the V gene TRBV20-1; tentatively, D is TRBD1 or TRBD2 (5 bases each). The V gene's germline CDR1 is DFQATT and CDR2 SNEGSKA (reference sequence). The V and J ends lost 0 bases and 5 bases respectively, with 16 bases between them. This CDR3 comprises 15 residues. CDR3: CSARDRRDPRETQYF. The CDR3 DNA follows: TGCAGTGCTAGAGACCGAAGGGACCCCCGGGAGACCCAGTACTTC.

This chain connects TRBV18 to TRBJ2-5; TRBD2 matches at 7 bases. V trimming: 3 bases; J trimming: 5 bases; junction bases outside the gene matches: 12. CDR1 is KGHSH, CDR2 LQKENI, per germline. CDR3 length: 16 amino acids. The CDR3 DNA sequence: TGTGCCAGCTCACCTCCAGGGAGGGGCCCAAAGGAGACCCAGTACTTC. It translates to CASSPPGRGPKETQYF.

In this sample, this clonotype turned up many times. This chain joins TRBV7-9 and TRBJ1-1, with 7 bases fitting TRBD1. There are 16 residues in the CDR3. Germline-derived CDR1 and CDR2 are SEHNR and FQNEAQ (reference sequence). V was clipped by 7 bases and J by 5 bases; unmatched bases: 16. The CDR3 spells CASTPGGDLLGTEAFF. The CDR3 DNA is TGTGCCAGCACCCCAGGGGGGGACCTCTTGGGGACTGAAGCTTTCTTT.

This clonotype was seen a few times. This chain links TRBV7-9 with TRBJ1-3; D ambiguous. The V end lost 2 bases, the J end lost 10 bases, and 15 bases lay between the germline ends. CDR3 length equals 14 residues. CDR1 and CDR2 from the germline V gene are SEHNR and FQNEAQ (reference sequence). The CDR3 loop is CASSLLDPLETIYF. The DNA of the CDR3 is TGTGCCAGCAGCTTACTGGACCCATTAGAAACCATATATTTT.

This clonotype was detected many times. The J gene is TRBJ1-4, the V gene TRBV6-5; D unclear. This CDR3 comprises 15 residues. Between the trimmed V and J ends, which lost 2 bases and 7 bases, there was a span of 14 bases. Per the germline V gene, CDR1 is MNHEY and CDR2 is SVGAGI. As DNA, the CDR3 is TGTGCCAGCAGTTACGTGTTCGGGTATGGTGAAAAACTGTTTTTT. It is translated as CASSYVFGYGEKLFF.

This clonotype was picked up many times. The gene calls are TRBV18 and TRBJ2-7; possibly TRBD1 for D (6 bases). CDR3 length: 13 amino acids. Germline lookup yields CDR1 KGHSH and CDR2 LQKENI. V was cut by 0 bases and J by 5 bases, with 8 bases left in between. For the CDR3, the DNA is TGTGCCAGCTCACCACCCGCAGGGGACGAGCAGTACTTC. It is translated as CASSPPAGDEQYF.

Many counts were recorded for this clonotype. This chain joins TRBV6-1 and TRBJ1-2; 9 positions match TRBD1. The CDR3 sequence is 16 residues long. Germline V gives CDR1 MNHNS, CDR2 SASEGT. V lost 7 bases, J lost 3 bases, and 12 bases stayed unmatched. This chain's CDR3 is CASTSPRTGADYGYTF. CDR3 DNA: TGTGCCAGCACCTCCCCGAGGACAGGGGCGGACTATGGCTACACCTTC.

This clonotype was observed many times. V and J are TRBV29-1 and TRBJ1-1; D call uncertain. Trimming shortened V by 4 bases and J by 1 base, and 4 bases separated the two germline ends. CDR1 and CDR2 (germline): SQVTM, ANQGSEA. This CDR3 region has 11 residues. The CDR3 reads CSVGENTEAFF. The CDR3 DNA sequence: TGCAGCGTTGGGGAGAACACTGAAGCTTTCTTT.

This clonotype has a count of ten or more. The gene calls are TRBV15 and TRBJ2-5; 8 bases are shared with TRBD2. The V gene end was trimmed by 0 bases and the J gene end by 3 bases; junction bases not matched to a gene: 3. The CDR3 runs to 15 residues. Germline CDR1 reads LNHNV; CDR2 reads YYDKDF (reference sequence). The CDR3 sequence: CATSRDLAGKETQYF. In DNA, the CDR3 is TGTGCCACCAGCAGAGACTTAGCGGGGAAAGAGACCCAGTACTTC. Drawing the rest from reference TRBV15 and TRBJ2-5, the complete variable domain is DAMVIQNPRYQVTQFGKPVTLSCSQTLNHNVMYWYQQKSSQAPKLLFHYYDKDFNNEADTPDNFQSRRPNTSFCFLDIRSPGLGDTAMYLCATSRDLAGKETQYFGPGTRLLVL.

This clonotype was found many times. This chain joins TRBV7-9 and TRBJ2-1, with TRBD2 as a possible D gene (6 bases). The CDR3 length is 17 residues. V gave up 5 bases and J gave up 0 bases, with 17 bases separating them. Germline loops: CDR1 SEHNR, CDR2 FQNEAQ (reference sequence). CDR3 coding DNA: TGTGCCAGCAGCGCAAAGCGGGTTGATAGCTCCTACAATGAGCAGTTCTTC. This codes for CASSAKRVDSSYNEQFF.

Many counts were recorded for this clonotype. V is TRBV28 and J is TRBJ1-2, with 11 bases fitting TRBD1. This CDR3 contains 14 residues. The trim removed 5 bases at V and 8 bases at J, leaving 7 bases unmatched. Germline loops: CDR1 MDHEN, CDR2 SYDVKM. The CDR3 DNA reads TGTGCCAGCAGTAAGGACAGGGGGCGACGGGGCTACACCTTC. Translated: CASSKDRGRRGYTF.

This clonotype has only a few counts. This chain connects TRBV5-1 to TRBJ1-1; D gene ambiguous. V lost 0 bases and J lost 3, with 9 bases in between. Germline V CDR1 and CDR2: SGHRS, YFSETQ. The CDR3 spans 14 residues. The CDR3 protein is CASSLEGRDTEAFF. The CDR3 DNA sequence: TGCGCCAGCAGCTTGGAGGGTAGGGACACTGAAGCTTTCTTT.

This clonotype showed up many times. The chain links TRBV27 to TRBJ2-1, with D possibly being TRBD2 (5 bases). Trimming cost V 6 bases and J 8 bases, with 14 bases left between them. The CDR3 covers 13 residues. Germline loops: CDR1 MNHEY, CDR2 SMNVEV (reference sequence). This CDR3 is CASSPLISDEQFF. Here the CDR3 DNA reads TGTGCCAGCAGCCCCCTGATTAGCGATGAGCAGTTCTTC.